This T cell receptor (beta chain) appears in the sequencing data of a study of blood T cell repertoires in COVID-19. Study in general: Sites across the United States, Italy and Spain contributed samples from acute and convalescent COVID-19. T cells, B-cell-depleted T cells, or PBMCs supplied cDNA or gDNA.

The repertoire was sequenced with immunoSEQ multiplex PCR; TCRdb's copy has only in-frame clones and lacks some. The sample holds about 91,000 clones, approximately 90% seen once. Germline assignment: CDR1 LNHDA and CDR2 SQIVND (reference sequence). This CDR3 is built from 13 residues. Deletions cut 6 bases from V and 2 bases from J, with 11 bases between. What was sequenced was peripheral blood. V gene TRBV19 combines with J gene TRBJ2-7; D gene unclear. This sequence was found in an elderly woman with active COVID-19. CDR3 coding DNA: TGTGCCAGTAGCCTTATGAGTACCTACGAGCAGTACTTC. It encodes CASSLMSTYEQYF.